These 21 T cell receptor beta chains originate from one sample sequenced in a study of identical twins. TCRdb re-derived calls from the 5' RACE reads in MiXCR, one entry per CDR3 protein. The sample includes 1.5 million to 2 million distinct CDR3 sequences, more than 30% of them seen just once. The sequencing input was cord blood. These receptors were taken from a newborn girl in good health.

This clonotype was recorded a few times. The chain carries TRBV29-1 and TRBJ2-1; D is unclear. This CDR3 has 12 residues. Trimming took 2 bases from V and 6 from J, leaving 8 bases between them. Germline V gene lookup returns CDR1 SQVTM and CDR2 ANQGSEA. The CDR3 DNA reads TGCAGCGTTGAACGAGATGTCAATGAGCAGTTCTTC. It encodes CSVERDVNEQFF.

This clonotype was seen a handful of times. The J gene is TRBJ2-5, the V gene TRBV6-2 or TRBV6-3, with TRBD2 matching 9 bases. CDR1 and CDR2 from the germline V gene are MNHEY and SVGEGT. This CDR3 has 14 amino acids. V was pared by 6 bases and J by 5 bases, with 7 bases of the junction left unmatched. CDR3 residues: CASRGTSLRETQYF. The CDR3 DNA is TGTGCCAGCAGGGGGACTAGCCTCAGGGAGACCCAGTACTTC.

J is TRBJ2-5 and V is TRBV28; 9 bases line up with TRBD2. The CDR3 is made up of 14 amino acids. From germline, CDR1 is MDHEN and CDR2 SYDVKM. V gave up 5 bases and J gave up 11 bases; unmatched junction bases: 12. The CDR3 DNA sequence: TGTGCCAGCAGTATCCCTAGCGGGACCGGGAAGCAGTACTTC. Translation: CASSIPSGTGKQYF.

This clonotype was picked up a small number of times. The gene calls are TRBV10-2 and TRBJ2-7; TRBD1 is a possible D gene (6 bases). Germline assignment: CDR1 WSHSY and CDR2 SAAADI. V lost 2 bases and J 0 bases, leaving 14 bases between the germline ends. The CDR3 consists of 16 residues. CDR3 amino acids: CASSELIRDNSYEQYF. The CDR3, as DNA: TGCGCCAGCAGTGAGCTAATCCGGGACAACTCCTACGAGCAGTACTTC.

The chain carries TRBV4-1 and TRBJ2-5; the D gene is possibly TRBD2 (5 bases). V lost 4 bases, J lost 11 bases, and 29 bases lay in between. Germline V lookup: CDR1 MGHRA, CDR2 YSYEKL. The CDR3 length is 17 residues. The CDR3 sequence: CASSPRTPTSLYNEQYF. The CDR3 DNA reads TGCGCCAGCAGCCCCCGGACTCCTACTTCACTATACAATGAGCAGTACTTC.

This clonotype was seen a single time. The chain joins TRBV27 to TRBJ2-7, with TRBD1 matching 7 bases. The DNA end favors TRBJ2-5, so the J call may be wrong. The germline V gene has CDR1 MNHEY and CDR2 SMNVEV (reference sequence). The CDR3 runs 15 residues. Here the CDR3 DNA reads TGTGCCAGCAGTTGTGACAGGGCTCTGGAGGAGACCCAGTACTTC. This translates into CASSCDRALEETQYF.

This clonotype was observed a few times. The chain links TRBV7-2 to TRBJ2-5; 11 bases map to TRBD2. This CDR3 has 17 amino acids. Germline V CDR1 and CDR2: SGHTA, FQGNSA. The J segment lost 0 bases and the V segment lost 4 bases, leaving 7 bases of the junction unmatched. The CDR3 nucleotides are TGTGCCAGCAGCTCTGTAATAGCGGGGGGGCACCAAGAGACCCAGTACTTC. Translating it yields CASSSVIAGGHQETQYF. The full variable domain, completed using reference TRBV7-2 and TRBJ2-5, is GAGVSQSPSNKVTEKGKDVELRCDPISGHTALYWYRQSLGQGLEFLIYFQGNSAPDKSGLPSDRFSAERTGGSVSTLTIQRTQQEDSAVYLCASSSVIAGGHQETQYFGPGTRLLVL.

This sequence joins TRBV3-1 and TRBJ2-1; D remains ambiguous. CDR1 LGHDT and CDR2 YNNKEL come from the germline V gene (reference sequence). The CDR3 has 11 residues. V was cut by 8 bases and J by 5 bases, with 7 bases left in between. The CDR3 is CASCRDNEQFF. Here the CDR3 DNA reads TGTGCCAGCTGTAGGGACAATGAGCAGTTCTTC.

This clonotype was counted only a few times. This chain links TRBV27 with TRBJ2-3, with D maybe TRBD1 (5 bases). This CDR3 has 14 residues. Germline CDR1 and CDR2: MNHEY and SMNVEV (reference sequence). Trimming stripped 2 bases from V and 4 bases from J, with 10 bases between. The CDR3 protein is CASSLTTGPDTQYF. The CDR3 nucleotides are TGTGCCAGCAGTTTAACAACAGGCCCAGATACGCAGTATTTT.

A few counts support this clonotype. This chain uses TRBV20-1 with TRBJ2-7; TRBD1 or TRBD2 may be the D gene (6 bases each). The CDR3 contains 14 residues. Trimming left V 3 bases short and J 4 bases short, with 16 bases between. Germline CDR1 DFQATT, CDR2 SNEGSKA (reference sequence). The CDR3 DNA is TGCAGTGCTAGTAGGGGGGCACCCCGATACGAGCAGTACTTC. This sequence encodes CSASRGAPRYEQYF.

The chain carries TRBV7-2 and TRBJ1-2; D perhaps matches TRBD1 (5 bases). Germline CDR1 reads SGHTA; CDR2 reads FQGNSA. The CDR3 totals 15 residues. Trimming removed 1 base from V and 6 bases from J, with 15 bases in between. CDR3 nucleotide sequence: TGTGCCAGCAGCTTAGTGGGTCTGGGGGGTAATGGCTACACCTTC. This translates into CASSLVGLGGNGYTF.

J is TRBJ2-7 and V is TRBV29-1; tentatively, D is TRBD1 or TRBD2 (5 bases each). Germline V gives CDR1 SQVTM, CDR2 ANQGSEA. V was trimmed by 5 bases and J by 12 bases, leaving 20 bases between them. There are 12 residues in the CDR3. In DNA, the CDR3 is TGCAGCGTTCTGGGATTATTGGGGACCCGGTACTTC. Protein sequence: CSVLGLLGTRYF.

The chain combines TRBV6-1 with TRBJ1-4, with D perhaps TRBD1 (5 bases). Looked up from germline, CDR1 is MNHNS and CDR2 is SASEGT. V lost 6 bases, J lost 5 bases, and 13 bases lay in between. This CDR3 contains 14 residues. The CDR3 coding sequence is TGTGCCAGCAGAAGGAGGGGTGGAAATGAAAAACTGTTTTTT. Translation gives CASRRRGGNEKLFF.

This clonotype was detected a few times. The genes are TRBV9 and TRBJ2-1, with TRBD1 identical over 7 bases. Looked up from germline, CDR1 is SGDLS and CDR2 is YYNGEE. V shed 4 bases and J 0 bases; nucleotides not matched to a gene: 16. This CDR3 region has 19 residues. The CDR3 region has the DNA TGTGCCAGCAGCCCGGGGCTCTTACAGGGGATTCCCTCCTACAATGAGCAGTTCTTC. It specifies CASSPGLLQGIPSYNEQFF.

This clonotype was counted a few times. The rearrangement joins TRBV27 to TRBJ2-1; 15 nucleotides align to TRBD2. This CDR3 comprises 14 residues. Trimming cost V 5 bases and J 8 bases; bases outside gene matches: 1. Germline values: CDR1 MNHEY, CDR2 SMNVEV (reference sequence). CDR3 nucleotide sequence: TGTGCCAGCAGTAGGACTAGCGGGAGGGATGAGCAGTTCTTC. Amino acid sequence: CASSRTSGRDEQFF.

As for this clonotype: With a much larger clone just one base away, this may be a read error. The chain carries TRBV5-1 and TRBJ2-3, with 13 bases aligning to TRBD2. Trimming took 3 bases from V and 2 from J; bases not matched to a gene: 3. In germline, CDR1 is SGHRS, CDR2 YFSETQ. The CDR3 has 16 amino acids. CDR3 region: CASSSGTSGDTDTQYF. The CDR3 DNA sequence: TGCGCCAGCAGCTCCGGGACTAGCGGGGACACAGATACGCAGTATTTT. The full variable domain, in which reference TRBV5-1 and TRBJ2-3 provide the parts outside the CDR3, is KAGVTQTPRYLIKTRGQQVTLSCSPISGHRSVSWYQQTPGQGLQFLFEYFSETQRNKGNFPGRFSGRQFSNSRSEMNVSTLELGDSALYLCASSSGTSGDTDTQYFGPGTRLTVL.

This clonotype has a handful of counts. V usage is TRBV10-3 and J usage is TRBJ1-1; 7 bases are shared with TRBD1. The V gene end was trimmed by 6 bases and the J gene end by 4 bases; junction bases not matched to a gene: 5. Germline CDR1 ENHRY, CDR2 SYGVKD. The CDR3 sequence is 13 residues long. The CDR3 is CAIRGTALTEAFF. In DNA, the CDR3 is TGTGCCATCAGGGGGACAGCTCTCACTGAAGCTTTCTTT.

This clonotype was detected only a few times. DNA of the CDR3: TGCACCGGTGGCGGTGCGGTTGAGCAGTTCTTC. As protein: CTGGGAVEQFF. The chain couples TRBV20-1 to TRBJ2-1; D ambiguous. CDR1 DFQATT and CDR2 SNEGSKA come from the germline V gene (reference sequence). This CDR3 spans 11 amino acids.

This clonotype has more than one count but fewer than ten. The chain has TRBV20-1 and TRBJ1-2, with D possibly being TRBD1 (5 bases). The V end was cut by 0 bases, the J end by 4 bases, with 9 bases between. The CDR3 is made up of 13 amino acids. Germline CDR1 DFQATT, CDR2 SNEGSKA (reference sequence). In nucleotides, the CDR3 is TGCAGTGCTAGAGATTGGGGGGGCTATGGCTACACCTTC. Translating gives CSARDWGGYGYTF.

This chain connects TRBV12-3 or TRBV12-4 to TRBJ1-6, with 9 bases matching TRBD1. The junction had 5 bases not matched to a gene; V was cut back by 5 bases and J by 9 bases. This CDR3 is built from 14 residues. The CDR3 sequence is CASSQQGARSPLHF. The CDR3 nucleotides are TGTGCCAGCAGTCAACAGGGGGCTCGTTCACCCCTCCACTTT.

This clonotype has only a few counts. The chain recombines TRBV12-3 or TRBV12-4 with TRBJ2-1, with a tentative D call TRBD1 (5 bases). This CDR3 is built from 14 residues. With 4 bases removed from V and 5 bases from J, the gap between germline ends came to 12 bases. The CDR3 DNA follows: TGTGCCAGCAGTTGGCGTACAGGTCACAATGAGCAGTTCTTC. As protein: CASSWRTGHNEQFF.